This TCR beta chain was sequenced for a study of cytomegalovirus exposure and HLA in healthy donors (dated by TCRdb to between 2016 and 2019). In terms of the full investigation: An earlier analysis of several hundred of the donors reported 276 Gb of sequence data and 117 million unique TCR beta sequences obtained from roughly 180 million T cells. An early release covering just under 650 HLA-typed donors comprised about 300 gigabases of sequencing data and 85 million or so unique TCR sequences. Among the approximately 400 genotyped donors, approximately 76% belonged to the genetic ancestry cluster associated with self-reported Caucasian donors. The study was designed to test whether signatures of past pathogen exposure could be identified by cataloging public T cell receptors. The study profiled the T cell repertoires of under 700 subjects by immunosequencing and related them to cytomegalovirus serostatus. Along with the roughly 670-subject first cohort, a separate validation cohort of 120 different subjects was used. To predict cytomegalovirus infection status, the study brought together high-throughput TCR immunosequencing, statistical association of individual TCRs with disease status, and machine learning. A later analysis re-examined previously published TCR beta repertoires from hundreds of donors and added high-resolution HLA genotyping to investigate patterns of TCR occurrence. Rather than drawing on any new phenotypic data, the later analysis identified candidate immune exposures from TCR beta sequences and the way those sequences occurred across donors. An earlier analysis of 450 to 750 of the donors used high-throughput TCR beta sequencing to judge whether each TCR beta V gene segment behaved as functional or pseudogenic. Donor age, sex, ethnicity and CMV serostatus were collected together with the repertoire data. A later genetic analysis took genome-wide SNP genotypes for about 65% of the roughly 670 donors and used that subset as a discovery cohort. Every repertoire in the discovery cohort had been generated on one and the same sequencing platform. HLA typing covered class I and class II loci at four-digit resolution. The number of donors typed differed by locus, with about 629-630 for A, B, C, DRB1 and DQB1, 522 for DQA1, over 600 for DPA1, and around 460 for DPB1. A handful of DR-DQ haplotypes were handled as single units for association and clustering because linkage in the cohort was strong. On average, roughly 240,000 unique TCR beta nucleotide sequences were sequenced per donor among about 400 genotyped donors of the cohort, with roughly 20% of those sequences being non-productive.

On the study overall, not on this receptor specifically: A total of fewer than 200 TCR beta chains were listed by the study as associated with cytomegalovirus. According to a later analysis, parvovirus B19, influenza, CMV and Epstein-Barr virus appeared linked to several top co-occurrence clusters. Cytomegalovirus status was reported to be diagnosed by the classifier with high specificity and sensitivity in both the original and validation cohorts. A cluster of highly shared sequence variants was judged likely to be a technical artifact of the sequencing pipeline. In a later analysis, about 16,000 TCR beta sequences were associated with specific HLA alleles at a false discovery rate of 0.05. Linkage disequilibrium might explain the correlated functional status among segregating V segments, but an unknown experimental factor could not be excluded. According to a later genetic analysis, donors in an Asian-associated ancestry cluster had fewer N-insertions in productive TCRs than the approximately 610-donor mean. The cohort was sequenced for TCR beta chains only, and without alpha or paired-chain data the features that could be detected were limited. In a later analysis, TCR association rates were found to vary across HLA loci, with the most associated TCRs seen for DRB1 alleles and the fewest for HLA-C alleles. A later genetic analysis associated a missense DCLRE1C variant with V-gene and J-gene trimming of TCR beta chains, and an independent cohort replicated the association. Immune exposure information for the cohort was limited to CMV serostatus. An earlier analysis of around 600 of the donors showed that most TCR beta V segments appeared in productive rearrangements either about 87% or about 30% of the time, which broadly matched IMGT annotations. The authors suggested that the approach could potentially be generalized to other disease states and immunological phenotypes. A further reported finding was that TCR beta sequences accurately predicted the HLA-A and HLA-B alleles for most subjects in the first cohort. Across donors, most TCR sequences were observed very rarely, whereas some public TCRs were present in many individuals. Strong co-occurrence of HLA alleles, especially DR and DQ, made assigning TCR associations to individual alleles difficult. HLA typing was unavailable for some donors at each locus, so association tests used only the typed subset. Three of the identified cytomegalovirus-associated TCR beta chains were confirmed in vitro to be specific for cytomegalovirus antigens. In a later analysis, most CMV-associated TCR beta chains were found to appear HLA-restricted, with HLA associations seemingly driven largely by CMV exposure. Because the 87-base-pair reads could not distinguish some IMGT-functional V segments, including TRBV6-2 and TRBV6-3, those segments were excluded. Over 15 rarely observed V segments, including chromosome 9 orphons, were excluded from the earlier analysis of about 600 of the donors because counts were too low. Presence/absence analyses assumed roughly uniform sequencing depth across donors, an assumption that may not hold. In a later analysis, HLA-associated TCR beta chains were found to be more clonally expanded and to have lower generation probabilities than equally common non-associated chains.

A distance of 9 bases separates the germline ends of V and J, which lose 0 bases and 0 bases respectively. The cysteine opens and the phenylalanine closes a CDR3 of 15 amino acids. Left in the record is the CDR3 DNA by itself, 45 bases read in frame from the first base. The germline V gene encodes CDR1 LGHNA and CDR2 YNFKEQ. In total, 666 healthy bone marrow donors made up the cohort. Cohort members were all nominally healthy when sampled, although unrecorded immune exposures were likely present. The donor was CMV seronegative and was included in the group of several hundred seronegative cohort members. A peripheral blood sample was provided by each donor, and peripheral blood mononuclear cells were used for TCR beta sequencing. Genomic DNA was extracted from the blood cell samples with the Qiagen DNeasy Blood Extraction Kit. The method was the immunoSEQ multiplex PCR assay. The multiplex PCR relied on a mix of 60 forward primers for TCR Vbeta segments and 13 reverse primers for TCR Jbeta segments. The CDR3 region of rearranged TCR beta genes was amplified from genomic DNA with a multiplex PCR assay. The amplified TCR beta libraries were sequenced on the Illumina HiSeq System as 87-base-pair reads. The authors' analysis ran thus. A later analysis tallied 70 million to 100 million unique TCR beta chains across the 640 or so repertoires, and approximately 9.9 million of those chains were shared by two or more donors. To remove PCR and sequencing errors, raw reads were error-corrected and collapsed into unique sequences using a nearest-neighbor algorithm that merged closely related sequences. Alignment of CDR3 sequences to IMGT reference sequences was used to assign V, D and J gene segments. For a sequence to be retained, a match of at least six nucleotides was required to both a V gene segment and a J gene segment. Rearrangements were called productive when the CDR3 lacked stop codons and stayed in frame with V and J; all others were non-productive. Following IMGT convention, CDR3 was defined as the stretch from the second conserved V-encoded cysteine to the conserved J-encoded phenylalanine. The earlier analysis of 500 to 600 of the donors excluded sequences that lacked an unambiguous match to a single V gene segment. In an earlier analysis of some 590 of the donors, V segments were called functional above 56.7% productive rearrangements and were called segregating when the between-donor standard deviation exceeded 5%. A statistical classification framework was developed to diagnose cytomegalovirus status using the catalog of TCR beta chain sequences. A later analysis assigned V and J genes by comparing TCR nucleotide sequences with IMGT/GENE-DB human TR gene sequences. Using the TCRdist pipeline, a later analysis assigned CDR3 sequences along with most-parsimonious VDJ recombination scenarios. In a later analysis, each TCR beta chain was defined by its CDR3 amino acid sequence together with its V-gene family, and reads lacking a unique V-gene family were excluded. In a later analysis, nearly 600 highly shared, low-generation-probability nucleotide sequences were removed to address suspected cross-contamination and a sequencing artifact. A later analysis calculated a clonal expansion index for each public chain from normalized within-repertoire ranks of inferred template counts. Generation probabilities in a later analysis came from a VDJ recombination model fitted to out-of-frame rearrangements, and those results were checked against IGoR. In a later analysis, TCR-TCR, TCR-HLA and TCR-CMV co-occurrence was scored with hypergeometric tests, and a repertoire-size bias correction was applied to TCR pairs. A later analysis estimated false discovery rates by permuting HLA or CMV assignments 20 times. A later analysis grouped co-occurring TCRs with DBSCAN, adding TCRdist sequence similarity when clustering within HLA-allele-positive subsets. Co-occurrence clustering excluded repertoires with fewer than 30,000 or more than 120,000 public chains, plus five with anomalous nucleotide sharing. Sourced from immuneACCESS, this table was stored by TCRdb with only in-frame sequences that have V and J called. A share of the clones is absent; for the studies checked, an unresolved V gene accounts for under half, and the remainder has no known explanation. V, J and clone size were drawn from that table, and D and trimming were deduced from the DNA. This sample holds around 220,000 clones; more than 60% were observed only once. Of the sample, about 0.23% falls within the top ten clones.

Points on this clone: Its specific antigen is unknown. No qualities accompany the bases; no much larger clone lies one base away.

The V and J genes are TRBV4-2 and TRBJ2-7; perhaps TRBD2 is the D gene, with 5 bases matching. Sequences were obtained from PBMCs. This TCR was sampled from a girl aged 2 to 10 in good health and CMV-seronegative. This receptor has the CDR3 CASSQELLGSYEQYF. The nucleotide sequence reads TGTGCCAGCAGCCAAGAATTACTAGGCTCCTACGAGCAGTACTTC.